This TCR beta chain was observed in a study of response to subunit inactivated influenza vaccine. Each CDR3 protein is one row after TCRdb ran MiXCR on the RT-PCR reads. The repertoire holds hundreds of thousands of distinct CDR3 sequences, 13% to 15% seen once, with less than 9% in the top ten. Trimming at V came to 5 bases and at J to 4 bases, leaving 5 bases not matched to a gene. This CDR3 spans 14 amino acids. Overall study findings and caveats: Each seasonal influenza vaccination recruits few new T cells, the authors suggested.

Worth noting for this clonotype: Its antigen is currently unknown.

The chain has TRBV12-3 or TRBV12-4 and TRBJ2-5; TRBD1 matches at 9 bases. The clonotype comes from a man in his fifties who received an inactivated influenza vaccine. Sequencing was performed on PBMCs from blood, taken 14 to 15 days before vaccination. CDR3 bases: TGTGCCAGCAGTGCTCGGGACAGGGTAGAGACCCAGTACTTC. Protein sequence: CASSARDRVETQYF.